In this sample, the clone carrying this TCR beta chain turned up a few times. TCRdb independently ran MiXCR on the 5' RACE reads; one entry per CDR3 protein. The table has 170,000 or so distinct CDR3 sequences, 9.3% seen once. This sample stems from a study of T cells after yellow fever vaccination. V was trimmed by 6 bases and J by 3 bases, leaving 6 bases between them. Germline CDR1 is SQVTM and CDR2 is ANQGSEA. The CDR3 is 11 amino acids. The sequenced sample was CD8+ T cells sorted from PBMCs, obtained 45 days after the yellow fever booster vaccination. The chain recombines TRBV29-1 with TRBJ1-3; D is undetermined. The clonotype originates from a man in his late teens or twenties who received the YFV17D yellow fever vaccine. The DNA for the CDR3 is TGCAGCGTAGATGATGGAAACACCATATATTTT. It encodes CSVDDGNTIYF. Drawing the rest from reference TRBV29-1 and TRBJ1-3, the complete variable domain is SAVISQKPSRDICQRGTSLTIQCQVDSQVTMMFWYRQQPGQSLTLIATANQGSEATYESGFVIDKFPISRPNLTFSTLTVSNMSPEDSSIYLCSVDDGNTIYFGEGSWLTVV.